This T cell receptor (beta chain) was observed in a study of identical twins. V was pared by 5 bases and J by 5 bases, with 10 bases between. The germline gives CDR1 ENHRY, CDR2 SYGVKD. This CDR3 contains 13 residues. MiXCR, run by TCRdb on the 5' RACE reads, gives a single entry per CDR3 protein. The sample includes roughly 490,000 distinct CDR3 sequences, 14% of them seen just once. The sample also formed part of further work on yellow fever vaccine responses in identical twins.

The sequencing sample was made of CD4+ T cells sorted from blood. The chain combines TRBV10-3 with TRBJ2-1, with D tentatively TRBD2 (5 bases). The receptor's source is a woman aged 18-29 years in good health. This chain's CDR3 is CAISPRADNEQFF. As DNA, the CDR3 is TGTGCCATCAGTCCGAGGGCTGACAATGAGCAGTTCTTC.